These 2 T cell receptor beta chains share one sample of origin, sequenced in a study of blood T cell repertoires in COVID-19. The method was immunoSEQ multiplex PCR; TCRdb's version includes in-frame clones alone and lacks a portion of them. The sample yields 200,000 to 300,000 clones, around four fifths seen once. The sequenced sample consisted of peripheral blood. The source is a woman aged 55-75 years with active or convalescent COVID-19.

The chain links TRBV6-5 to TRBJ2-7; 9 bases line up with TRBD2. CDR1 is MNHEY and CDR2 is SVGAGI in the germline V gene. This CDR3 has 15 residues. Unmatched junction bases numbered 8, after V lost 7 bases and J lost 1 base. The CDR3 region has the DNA TGTGCCAGCACGCTTAATAGCGGGAGTTCCTACGAGCAGTACTTC. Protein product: CASTLNSGSSYEQYF.

CDR3 coding DNA: TGTGCCAGCAGTTCCTCACAGGGGGCCGAAGCTTTCTTT. Its translation is CASSSSQGAEAFF. This chain connects TRBV27 to TRBJ1-1; TRBD1 aligns across 9 bases. Germline V CDR1 and CDR2: MNHEY, SMNVEV (reference sequence). The CDR3 extends over 13 amino acids. Germline trimming cut 4 bases from V and 8 bases from J; bases unmatched to any gene: 5.